Below are 3 T cell receptor beta chains sequenced from a single sample in a study of cytomegalovirus exposure and HLA in healthy donors. The PCR used 60 Vbeta and 13 Jbeta primers. Assay used: immunoSEQ multiplex PCR; TCRdb lists only in-frame clones, some missing. The sample has around 90,000 clones; roughly 79% are singletons. The sequencing sample was made of PBMCs. The receptors stem from a young man in good health and CMV-seronegative.

This clone was detected a few times. The rearrangement links TRBV7-6 to TRBJ1-5; D ambiguous. From germline, CDR1 is SGHVS and CDR2 FNYEAQ. The ends were cut back, 0 bases at V and 2 bases at J, with 5 bases in the middle. This CDR3 has 14 residues. CDR3 sequence: CASSLAPGNQPQHF. In DNA, the CDR3 is TGTGCCAGCAGCTTAGCTCCAGGCAATCAGCCCCAGCATTTT.

The CDR3 DNA is TGTGCCAGCAGATTTTTTGGGGGGGCCAGGGGCACCGGGGAGCTGTTTTTT. Its translation is CASRFFGGARGTGELFF. The J gene is TRBJ2-2, the V gene TRBV7-2; TRBD2 might be the D (7 bases). Germline CDR1 and CDR2: SGHTA and FQGNSA. V dropped 6 bases and J dropped 4 bases, with 21 bases sitting between them. There are 17 residues in the CDR3.

This clone was observed a handful of times. The rearrangement uses TRBV27 and TRBJ1-2; TRBD1 matches at 9 bases. CDR3 length: 15 residues. V was clipped by 0 bases and J by 6 bases; unmatched bases: 5. Germline V gene lookup returns CDR1 MNHEY and CDR2 SMNVEV (reference sequence). The CDR3 protein is CASSLSRQGGNGYTF. The CDR3 DNA follows: TGTGCCAGCAGTTTATCCCGACAGGGGGGGAATGGCTACACCTTC.